Listed below are T cell receptor beta chains from one sample, sequenced in a study of cytomegalovirus exposure and HLA in healthy donors. Using immunoSEQ multiplex PCR, the repertoire was profiled, and TCRdb retains in-frame clones only, with some absent. The profile shows about 140,000 clones, about 61% of them singletons. The sequenced sample consisted of PBMCs. These receptors were taken from a male donor in good health and CMV-seronegative. The CDR3 runs from the conserved cysteine through the conserved F or W. D genes are given only for firm matches. A row's size may be missing; if present it is once, few, many or a size class.

>TRBV7-9|.|.|TRBJ2-7
CASSLATGRPYEQYF
TGTGCCAGCAGCTTAGCGACCGGGAGACCCTACGAGCAGTACTTC
>TRBV25-1|.|.|TRBJ1-1
CASSDVGGRHLNTEAFF
TGTGCCAGCAGTGATGTTGGGGGCAGACACTTGAACACTGAAGCTTTCTTT
>TRBV19|.|.|TRBJ1-1
CASSRSAGAGTEAFF
TGTGCCAGTAGTCGTTCCGCAGGGGCTGGGACTGAAGCTTTCTTT
>TRBV5-1|.|TRBD2|TRBJ2-2
CASSLKGLAGERTGELFF
TGCGCCAGCAGCTTAAAGGGACTAGCGGGGGAAAGGACCGGGGAGCTGTTTTTT
>TRBV4-3|once|.|TRBJ1-3
CASSQDLHSSSGNTIYF
TGCGCCAGCAGCCAAGATCTTCACAGCAGCTCTGGAAACACCATATATTTT
>TRBV2|.|.|TRBJ1-2
CASSESPAFYGYTF
TGTGCCAGCAGCGAAAGCCCTGCCTTCTATGGCTACACCTTC
>TRBV5-8|few|TRBD1|TRBJ1-5
CASSTIGWVRGNLSNQPQHF
TGTGCCAGCAGCACAATAGGGTGGGTCAGGGGGAACCTTAGCAATCAGCCCCAGCATTTT
>TRBV7-2|.|.|TRBJ1-4
CASSWAGEEKLFF
TGTGCCAGCAGCTGGGCAGGGGAAGAAAAACTGTTTTTT
>TRBV28|.|.|TRBJ2-3
CASRTPGGYTQYF
TGTGCCAGCAGGACCCCTGGCGGCTATACGCAGTATTTT
>TRBV7-8|.|.|TRBJ2-7
CASSLLTSSYEQYF
TGTGCCAGCAGCTTATTAACTTCATCCTACGAGCAGTACTTC